Sequencing of this TCR beta chain was carried out in a study of cytomegalovirus exposure and HLA in healthy donors. A multiplex PCR was run with 60 Vbeta primers and 13 Jbeta primers. Method: immunoSEQ multiplex PCR; TCRdb's copy keeps in-frame clones and lacks some. The sample has some 200,000 clones; over 70% are singletons. V was clipped by 5 bases and J by 7 bases; unmatched bases: 9. This CDR3 region has 15 residues. Germline V gene lookup returns CDR1 MNHEY and CDR2 SVGAGI. This chain uses TRBV6-5 with TRBJ2-7; 12 bases are a match to TRBD2. Sequencing was done on a sample of PBMCs. This receptor was obtained from a boy aged 2 to 10 in good health and CMV-seronegative. The CDR3 loop reads CASSATSGRIGEQYF. The CDR3 DNA reads as TGTGCCAGCAGTGCTACTAGCGGGAGGATAGGGGAGCAGTACTTC.